These 22 T cell receptor beta chains originate from one sample sequenced in a study of blood T cells in healthy people across ages. Primed by a sample-barcoded 5' primer and a J-beta primer mix, a second PCR proceeded for about 6 to 12 cycles. Via MiXCR, TCRdb re-called the 5' RACE reads, giving one row per CDR3 protein. The sample carries approximately 2,000,000 distinct CDR3 sequences, 30% to 40% recorded once. The specimen was blood. Receptor source: a human donor in good health.

The chain joins TRBV7-6 to TRBJ1-5; D unresolved. This CDR3 has 15 amino acids. V lost 4 bases, J lost 3 bases, and 13 bases lay in between. Germline CDR1 reads SGHVS; CDR2 reads FNYEAQ. The CDR3 DNA reads TGTGCCAGCAGCTCAATCTTCAGATCCAATCAGCCCCAGCATTTT. Translating gives CASSSIFRSNQPQHF.

The chain couples TRBV4-1 to TRBJ2-1; D tentatively fits TRBD1 or TRBD2 (5 bases each). Germline V gives CDR1 MGHRA, CDR2 YSYEKL. This CDR3 region has 17 residues. The V and J ends lost 1 base and 0 bases respectively, with 13 bases between them. The CDR3 bases are TGCGCCAGCAGCCAAGGTCCCGGGGCAGGCTCCTACAATGAGCAGTTCTTC. As protein: CASSQGPGAGSYNEQFF.

This clonotype has a handful of counts. The rearrangement uses TRBV12-3 or TRBV12-4 and TRBJ2-5; D is uncertain. The ends were cut back, 7 bases at V and 4 bases at J, with 10 bases in the middle. This CDR3 is built from 12 residues. The CDR3 loop reads CASTQVLETQYF. CDR3 in DNA: TGTGCCAGCACCCAGGTCCTAGAGACCCAGTACTTC.

The gene calls are TRBV7-2 and TRBJ1-2; perhaps TRBD1 as D (5 bases). Germline-derived CDR1 and CDR2 are SGHTA and FQGNSA. The CDR3 runs 15 residues. V lost 4 bases and J 5 bases, leaving 17 bases between the germline ends. CDR3 loop: CASSSWGRVSYGYTF. CDR3 coding DNA: TGTGCCAGCAGCTCGTGGGGGAGGGTTAGTTATGGCTACACCTTC.

This clonotype was recorded a few times. The V and J genes are TRBV27 and TRBJ2-3; D remains unclear. Between the trimmed V and J ends, which lost 2 bases and 2 bases, there was a span of 8 bases. The V gene's germline CDR1 is MNHEY and CDR2 SMNVEV (reference sequence). This CDR3 has 14 amino acids. CDR3 amino acids: CASSLGWITDTQYF. CDR3 in DNA: TGTGCCAGCAGTTTAGGGTGGATCACAGATACGCAGTATTTT.

Only a few counts were recorded for this clonotype. This chain uses TRBV7-2 with TRBJ2-1; the D is unclear. V was shortened by 2 bases and J by 6 bases, with 8 bases between the two germline ends. Germline V lookup: CDR1 SGHTA, CDR2 FQGNSA. CDR3 length: 13 amino acids. The CDR3 DNA reads as TGTGCCAGCAGCTTAATGTGGGGCAATGAGCAGTTCTTC. The encoded protein is CASSLMWGNEQFF.

This clonotype was found many times. CDR3 sequence reads: CATSDPGTGHQPQHF. CDR3 DNA sequence: TGTGCCACCAGTGACCCGGGGACAGGGCATCAGCCCCAGCATTTT. The gene calls are TRBV24-1 and TRBJ1-5; TRBD1 matches at 9 bases. CDR3 length: 15 residues. The germline CDR1 and CDR2 sequences are KGHDR and SFDVKD. V trimming: 4 bases; J trimming: 5 bases; junction bases outside the gene matches: 5.

This clonotype occurred a few times. V gene TRBV7-2 combines with J gene TRBJ1-1; D ambiguous. CDR3 length equals 12 residues. V lost 1 base, J lost 6 bases, and 6 bases lay in between. Germline assignment: CDR1 SGHTA and CDR2 FQGNSA. The CDR3: CASSLDQSEAFF. The CDR3 DNA reads TGTGCCAGCAGCTTAGATCAGTCTGAAGCTTTCTTT.

The chain combines TRBV20-1 with TRBJ2-5; 10 bases are a match to TRBD1. With the DNA end fitting TRBJ2-7 better, the J assignment may be wrong. Looked up from germline, CDR1 is DFQATT and CDR2 is SNEGSKA (reference sequence). The CDR3 has 14 amino acids. For the CDR3, the DNA is TGCAGTGCTGGCACGGGACAGGGGACCTACGAGCAGTACTTC. Translated, it gives CSAGTGQGTYEQYF.

This chain connects TRBV5-1 to TRBJ1-4; no definite D call. Germline V gene sequence: CDR1 SGHRS, CDR2 YFSETQ. Between the trimmed V and J ends, which lost 4 bases and 5 bases, there was a span of 12 bases. CDR3 size: 14 residues. Here the CDR3 reads CASSPVGPNEKLFF. CDR3 coding DNA: TGCGCCAGCAGCCCCGTGGGCCCAAATGAAAAACTGTTTTTT.

On this clonotype itself: An end of the junction differs from the germline gene, which may be a read error. The chain employs TRBV20-1 and TRBJ2-3; D is perhaps TRBD1 (5 bases). Germline CDR1 reads DFQATT; CDR2 reads SNEGSKA (reference sequence). The CDR3 has 14 residues. CDR3: CSARSESSTGTQYF. The CDR3 DNA follows: TGCAGTGCTAGAAGCGAAAGTAGCACAGGTACGCAGTATTTT.

This clonotype was seen ten or more times. The V and J genes are TRBV6-2 or TRBV6-3 and TRBJ2-7; 8 bases map to TRBD1. Germline lookup yields CDR1 MNHEY and CDR2 SVGEGT. With V trimmed by 6 bases and J by 2 bases, 9 bases remained unmatched. The CDR3 has 15 amino acids. The CDR3 loop is CASSRLGQGPYEQYF. The CDR3 nucleotides are TGTGCCAGCAGCCGCCTCGGACAGGGCCCCTACGAGCAGTACTTC.

The rearrangement uses TRBV20-1 and TRBJ2-5; D is perhaps TRBD1 (5 bases). Germline values: CDR1 DFQATT, CDR2 SNEGSKA (reference sequence). The CDR3 covers 15 residues. With 0 bases removed from V and 1 base from J, the gap between germline ends came to 12 bases. The CDR3 DNA is TGCAGTGCTAGAGATCAAGGGGTTCCCCAAGAGACCCAGTACTTC. Its protein product is CSARDQGVPQETQYF.

The rearrangement links TRBV6-5 to TRBJ1-5; a possible D gene is TRBD1 (6 bases). Germline V gene sequence: CDR1 MNHEY, CDR2 SVGAGI. The V gene lost 6 bases and the J gene lost 4 bases, with 13 bases spanning the gap. The CDR3 contains 14 residues. Written as DNA, the CDR3 is TGTGCCAGCAGATACAGGGAGGGTAATCAGCCCCAGCATTTT. This translates into CASRYREGNQPQHF.

Only a few counts were recorded for this clonotype. The rearrangement joins TRBV6-6 to TRBJ1-2; D is unresolved. The germline V gene encodes CDR1 MNHNY and CDR2 SVGAGI (reference sequence). This CDR3 region has 10 residues. V lost 6 bases to trimming and J lost 6 bases, with 5 bases between them. The CDR3 sequence: CASRSNGYTF. CDR3 nucleotides: TGTGCCAGCAGGAGTAATGGCTACACCTTC.

In this sample, this clonotype turned up a few times. The J gene is TRBJ1-1, the V gene TRBV5-1; D is possibly TRBD1 (5 bases). V lost 0 bases, J lost 8 bases, and 11 bases lay in between. The CDR3 runs to 13 residues. The germline gives CDR1 SGHRS, CDR2 YFSETQ. The CDR3 reads CASSLAGRDEAFF. The CDR3 bases are TGCGCCAGCAGCTTGGCTGGTCGGGACGAAGCTTTCTTT.

This chain joins TRBV20-1 and TRBJ1-2, with D possibly being TRBD1 (6 bases). Trimming removed 3 bases at V and 2 bases at J, with 10 bases between. The CDR3 is 13 amino acids. Germline CDR1 and CDR2: DFQATT and SNEGSKA (reference sequence). The CDR3 bases are TGCAGTGCTAGGTCGGGGGCAAACTATGGCTACACCTTC. This translates into CSARSGANYGYTF.

This sequence joins TRBV10-3 and TRBJ2-1; TRBD2 matches 13 bases. The germline V gene has CDR1 ENHRY and CDR2 SYGVKD. V was pared by 7 bases and J by 7 bases, with 4 bases of the junction left unmatched. CDR3 size: 14 residues. The CDR3 loop is CAIKPGLAGNEQFF. In DNA, the CDR3 is TGTGCCATCAAACCGGGACTAGCGGGGAATGAGCAGTTCTTC.

The rearrangement joins TRBV29-1 to TRBJ1-1; D call uncertain. Germline loops: CDR1 SQVTM, CDR2 ANQGSEA. CDR3 size: 12 residues. The V and J ends lost 7 bases and 11 bases respectively, with 20 bases between them. CDR3 amino acids: CSAHDGTGLAFF. The CDR3 coding sequence is TGCAGCGCTCACGACGGTACGGGTCTGGCTTTCTTT.

The chain links TRBV7-2 to TRBJ2-6, with D perhaps TRBD1 (5 bases). V gave up 2 bases and J gave up 0 bases, with 14 bases separating them. The CDR3 extends over 18 amino acids. The V gene's germline CDR1 is SGHTA and CDR2 FQGNSA. For the CDR3, the DNA is TGTGCCAGCAGCTTACGGGCACAGGCAATCTCTGGGGCCAACGTCCTGACTTTC. Translated: CASSLRAQAISGANVLTF.

This clonotype appeared a few times. This sequence joins TRBV4-2 and TRBJ2-5; TRBD2 agrees at 12 bases. The V gene's germline CDR1 is LGHNA and CDR2 YNFKEQ. V lost 5 bases to trimming and J lost 4 bases; unmatched junction nucleotides: 11. The CDR3 totals 17 residues. The CDR3 DNA reads TGTGCCAGCAGCTCAACCCTGCCTAGCGGGGGGGTAGAGACCCAGTACTTC. Protein: CASSSTLPSGGVETQYF.

This clonotype was observed at least ten times. The chain couples TRBV11-1 to TRBJ2-3, with D perhaps given as TRBD1 or TRBD2 (5 bases each). Trimming removed 4 bases at V and 3 bases at J, with 17 bases between. Germline CDR1 and CDR2: SGHAT and FQDESV (reference sequence). The CDR3 runs to 16 residues. The CDR3 reads CASSSGRVLQTDTQYF. CDR3 sequence (DNA): TGTGCCAGCAGCTCGGGGCGAGTTCTTCAAACAGATACGCAGTATTTT.